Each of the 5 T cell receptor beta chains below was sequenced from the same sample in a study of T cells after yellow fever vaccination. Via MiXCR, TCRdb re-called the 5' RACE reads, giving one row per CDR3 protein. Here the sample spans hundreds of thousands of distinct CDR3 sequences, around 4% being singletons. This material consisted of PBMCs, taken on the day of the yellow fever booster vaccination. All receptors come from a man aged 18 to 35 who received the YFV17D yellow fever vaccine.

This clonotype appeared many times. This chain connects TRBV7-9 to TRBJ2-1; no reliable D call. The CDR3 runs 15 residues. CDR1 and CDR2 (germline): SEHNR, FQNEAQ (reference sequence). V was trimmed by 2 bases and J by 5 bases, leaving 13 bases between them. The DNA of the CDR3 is TGTGCCAGCAGCTTACAGCCCCTGGGGAACAATGAGCAGTTCTTC. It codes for CASSLQPLGNNEQFF. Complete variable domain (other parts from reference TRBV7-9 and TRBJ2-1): DTGVSQNPRHKITKRGQNVTFRCDPISEHNRLYWYRQTLGQGPEFLTYFQNEAQLEKSRLLSDRFSAERPKGSFSTLEIQRTEQGDSAMYLCASSLQPLGNNEQFFGPGTRLTVL.

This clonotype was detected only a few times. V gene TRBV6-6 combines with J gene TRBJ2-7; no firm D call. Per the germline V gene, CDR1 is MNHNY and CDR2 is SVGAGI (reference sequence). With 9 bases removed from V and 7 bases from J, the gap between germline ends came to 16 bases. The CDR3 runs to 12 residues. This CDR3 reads CASSTSTVEQYF. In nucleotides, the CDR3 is TGTGCCAGTTCGACTTCGACGGTTGAGCAGTACTTC.

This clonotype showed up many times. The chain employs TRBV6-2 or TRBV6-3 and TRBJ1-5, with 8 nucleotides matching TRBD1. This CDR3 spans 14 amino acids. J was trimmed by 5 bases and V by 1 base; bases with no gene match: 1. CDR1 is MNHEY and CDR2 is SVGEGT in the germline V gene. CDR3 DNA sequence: TGTGCCAGCAGTTACTGGACAGGGCATCAGCCCCAGCATTTT. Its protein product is CASSYWTGHQPQHF.

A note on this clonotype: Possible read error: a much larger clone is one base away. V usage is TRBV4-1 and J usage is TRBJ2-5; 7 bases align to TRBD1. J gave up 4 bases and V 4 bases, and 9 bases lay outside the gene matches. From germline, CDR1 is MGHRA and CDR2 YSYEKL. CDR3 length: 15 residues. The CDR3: CASSPHETGIETQYF. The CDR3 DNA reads TGCGCCAGCAGCCCACACGAGACAGGGATAGAGACCCAGTACTTC.

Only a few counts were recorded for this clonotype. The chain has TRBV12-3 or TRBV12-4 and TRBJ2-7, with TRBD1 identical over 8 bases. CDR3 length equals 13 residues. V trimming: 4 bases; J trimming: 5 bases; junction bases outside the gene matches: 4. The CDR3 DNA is TGTGCCAGCAGTTGGACAGGGATCAACGAGCAGTACTTC. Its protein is CASSWTGINEQYF.